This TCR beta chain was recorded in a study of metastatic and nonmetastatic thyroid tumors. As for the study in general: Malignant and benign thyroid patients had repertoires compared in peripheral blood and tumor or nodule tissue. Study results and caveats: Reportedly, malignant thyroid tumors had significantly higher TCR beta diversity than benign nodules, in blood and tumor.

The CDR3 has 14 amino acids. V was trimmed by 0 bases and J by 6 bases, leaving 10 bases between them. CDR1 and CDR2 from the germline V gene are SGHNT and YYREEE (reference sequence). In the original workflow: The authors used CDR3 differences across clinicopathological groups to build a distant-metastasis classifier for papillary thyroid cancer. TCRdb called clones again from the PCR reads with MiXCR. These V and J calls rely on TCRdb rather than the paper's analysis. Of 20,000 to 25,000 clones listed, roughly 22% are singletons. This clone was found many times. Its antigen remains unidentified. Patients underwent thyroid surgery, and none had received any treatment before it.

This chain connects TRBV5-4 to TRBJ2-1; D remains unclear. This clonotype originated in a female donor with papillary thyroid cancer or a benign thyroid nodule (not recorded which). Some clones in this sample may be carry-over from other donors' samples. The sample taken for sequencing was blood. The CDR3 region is CASSLDFTGNEQFF. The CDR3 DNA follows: TGTGCCAGCAGCTTGGACTTTACGGGCAATGAGCAGTTCTTC.